The next 18 T cell receptor beta chains were all read from a single sample in a study of blood T cell repertoires in COVID-19. Sequenced by immunoSEQ multiplex PCR; TCRdb stores in-frame clones only, minus some. The table has about 250,000 clones, over 70% seen once; the top ten hold roughly 8.7%. Sequences were obtained from peripheral blood. Source of these receptors: a middle-aged man with active or convalescent COVID-19.

This chain links TRBV5-1 with TRBJ1-2, with D hard to call. The CDR3 loop spans 14 amino acids. The V and J ends lost 4 bases and 2 bases respectively, with 12 bases between them. Germline V gene data show CDR1 as SGHRS and CDR2 as YFSETQ. CDR3 region: CASSPAGGNYGYTF. In DNA, the CDR3 is TGCGCCAGCAGCCCGGCCGGAGGAAACTATGGCTACACCTTC.

The gene calls are TRBV7-9 and TRBJ2-5; 10 bases are a match to TRBD1. This CDR3 is built from 14 residues. CDR1 and CDR2 (germline): SEHNR, FQNEAQ (reference sequence). V lost 5 bases, J lost 5 bases, and 5 bases stayed unmatched. CDR3 bases: TGTGCCAGCAGCCCGACAGGGGGCCGTGAGACCCAGTACTTC. Protein: CASSPTGGRETQYF. The full variable domain, completed using reference TRBV7-9 and TRBJ2-5, is DTGVSQNPRHKITKRGQNVTFRCDPISEHNRLYWYRQTLGQGPEFLTYFQNEAQLEKSRLLSDRFSAERPKGSFSTLEIQRTEQGDSAMYLCASSPTGGRETQYFGPGTRLLVL.

The chain has TRBV11-2 and TRBJ2-3; 9 bases fit TRBD2. The CDR3 loop spans 16 amino acids. V trimming: 5 bases; J trimming: 2 bases; junction bases outside the gene matches: 8. The germline V gene encodes CDR1 SGHAT and CDR2 FQNNGV. In DNA form, the CDR3 reads TGTGCCAGCAGCCAGGGGCTAGCGGGACCCACAGATACGCAGTATTTT. Its protein product is CASSQGLAGPTDTQYF.

V gene TRBV19 combines with J gene TRBJ1-1; 9 nucleotides match TRBD1. Germline V lookup: CDR1 LNHDA, CDR2 SQIVND (reference sequence). With V trimmed by 3 bases and J by 2 bases, 7 bases remained unmatched. The CDR3 runs 16 residues. CDR3 loop: CASSIGQGRLNTEAFF. The DNA for the CDR3 is TGTGCCAGTAGTATTGGACAGGGGAGGCTTAACACTGAAGCTTTCTTT.

The chain recombines TRBV10-3 with TRBJ1-2; D not certain. The V end lost 6 bases, the J end lost 4 bases, and 12 bases lay between the germline ends. Germline V lookup: CDR1 ENHRY, CDR2 SYGVKD. The CDR3 is 13 residues long. This CDR3 is CAIRDLHSYGYTF. The CDR3 bases are TGTGCCATCAGAGATCTCCATAGCTATGGCTACACCTTC.

Details on this clone: One end of the junction fails to match germline, which may point to a read error. The chain recombines TRBV25-1 with TRBJ2-3, with 8 bases matching TRBD1. Germline assignment: CDR1 MGHDK and CDR2 SYGVNS. The CDR3 runs 14 residues. In DNA, the CDR3 is TGTGCCAGCAGTGGACAGGGGAGAGTGGGAAATTGGGATTTT. This sequence encodes CASSGQGRVGNWDF.

This clone was counted once. The V gene is TRBV19, the J gene TRBJ2-5; 8 bases are a match to TRBD1. V was clipped by 6 bases and J by 5 bases; unmatched bases: 5. Germline CDR1 reads LNHDA; CDR2 reads SQIVND (reference sequence). CDR3 size: 13 residues. The CDR3 DNA reads TGTGCCAGTAGGGTGACAGGGGATGAGACCCAGTACTTC. Its protein product is CASRVTGDETQYF.

The chain has TRBV19 and TRBJ2-1; weak D call: TRBD1 (6 bases). The CDR3 runs to 17 residues. V gave up 2 bases and J gave up 1 base, with 15 bases separating them. The V gene's germline CDR1 is LNHDA and CDR2 SQIVND (reference sequence). CDR3 protein: CASSIKGVALSYNEQFF. The CDR3, as DNA: TGTGCCAGTAGTATAAAGGGGGTGGCCCTATCCTACAATGAGCAGTTCTTC.

The chain carries TRBV12-3 or TRBV12-4 and TRBJ1-3; maybe TRBD1 (6 bases). V dropped 6 bases and J dropped 4 bases, with 10 bases sitting between them. CDR3 length equals 13 residues. This CDR3 reads CASRMGQGNTIYF. CDR3 coding DNA: TGTGCCAGCAGAATGGGACAAGGAAACACCATATATTTT.

V gene TRBV28 combines with J gene TRBJ2-6; D is possibly TRBD1 (6 bases). This CDR3 comprises 16 residues. Trimming left V 5 bases short and J 1 base short, with 12 bases between. In germline, CDR1 is MDHEN, CDR2 SYDVKM. The CDR3: CASSTPGASGANVLTF. CDR3 DNA sequence: TGTGCCAGCAGTACTCCAGGGGCTTCTGGGGCCAACGTCCTGACTTTC. The full variable domain, in which reference TRBV28 and TRBJ2-6 provide the parts outside the CDR3, is DVKVTQSSRYLVKRTGEKVFLECVQDMDHENMFWYRQDPGLGLRLIYFSYDVKMKEKGDIPEGYSVSREKKERFSLILESASTNQTSMYLCASSTPGASGANVLTFGAGSRLTVL.

This clone turned up a few times. This chain links TRBV30 with TRBJ1-2; D unresolved. The CDR3 is 13 residues long. The germline V and J ends were trimmed by 4 bases and 2 bases, with 11 bases remaining between them. Germline CDR1 and CDR2: GTSNPN and SVGIG (reference sequence). This chain's CDR3 is CAWKVGGNYGYTF. Here the CDR3 DNA reads TGTGCCTGGAAGGTCGGAGGCAACTATGGCTACACCTTC.

The chain employs TRBV7-2 and TRBJ2-7; D is perhaps TRBD1 (6 bases). The CDR3 spans 13 residues. CDR1 SGHTA and CDR2 FQGNSA come from the germline V gene. Between the trimmed V and J ends, which lost 5 bases and 1 base, there was a span of 9 bases. The CDR3 nucleotides read TGTGCCAGCAGCCGGACAGTTTCCTACGAGCAGTACTTC. Translation: CASSRTVSYEQYF.

CDR3 protein: CAWSGGRANYGYTF. The CDR3 DNA is TGTGCCTGGAGCGGCGGTCGAGCTAACTATGGCTACACCTTC. The V gene is TRBV30, the J gene TRBJ1-2, with no clear D. V lost 3 bases, J lost 0 bases, and 11 bases lay in between. Looked up from germline, CDR1 is GTSNPN and CDR2 is SVGIG (reference sequence). The CDR3 runs to 14 residues.

The rearrangement uses TRBV19 and TRBJ2-1; TRBD2 agrees at 10 bases. The CDR3 has 16 residues. The V and J ends lost 4 bases and 7 bases, in that order; junction bases with no gene match: 10. Germline V gene sequence: CDR1 LNHDA, CDR2 SQIVND (reference sequence). CDR3 amino acids: CASSTPTSGKSNEQFF. CDR3 nucleotide sequence: TGTGCCAGTAGTACCCCTACTAGCGGGAAATCTAATGAGCAGTTCTTC.

In regard to this clone: The identical CDR3 is also encoded by other nucleotide sequences in the sample. The V gene is TRBV6-5, the J gene TRBJ1-1; no reliable D call. The CDR3 spans 14 residues. Trimming stripped 0 bases from V and 1 base from J, with 6 bases between. In germline, CDR1 is MNHEY, CDR2 SVGAGI. The CDR3 loop reads CASSYSAGNTEAFF. CDR3 coding DNA: TGTGCCAGCAGTTACTCGGCAGGGAACACTGAAGCTTTCTTT.

The rearrangement uses TRBV7-3 and TRBJ2-1; 9 bases line up with TRBD1. The V segment lost 2 bases and the J segment 9 bases; nucleotides outside the gene matches: 11. The germline V gene encodes CDR1 SGHTA and CDR2 FQGTGA. The CDR3 covers 16 residues. CDR3 sequence: CASSLGTTGGFGEQFF. The CDR3 DNA is TGTGCCAGCAGCTTAGGTACGACAGGGGGGTTCGGTGAGCAGTTCTTC.

J is TRBJ2-2 and V is TRBV7-2; TRBD1 is a possible D gene (5 bases). The CDR3 has 15 residues. Looked up from germline, CDR1 is SGHTA and CDR2 is FQGNSA. Trimming cost V 2 bases and J 6 bases, with 13 bases left between them. The chain's CDR3 is CASSLSRVAAGELFF. The DNA for the CDR3 is TGTGCCAGCAGCTTATCCAGGGTAGCAGCCGGGGAGCTGTTTTTT.

The chain uses TRBV2 and TRBJ2-7, with 13 bases fitting TRBD2. CDR1 and CDR2 from the germline V gene are SNHLY and FYNNEI. V dropped 6 bases and J dropped 6; count of bases not matched to a gene: 11. The CDR3 covers 16 residues. DNA for the CDR3: TGTGCCAGCAGGGCGTGGACTAGCGGGAGAATAGGCGAGCAGTACTTC. Its translation: CASRAWTSGRIGEQYF.